Following are 29 T cell receptor beta chains from one sample sequenced in a study of shared clonotypes between healthy human individuals. TCRdb's table, derived via immunoSEQ multiplex PCR, lists solely in-frame clones and lacks some. The data show about 2.3 million clones, with 80% to 95% seen just once and approximately 0.41% held by the top ten. The sequencing input was naive CD4+ T cells from PBMCs. As to subset: CD45RA+ positively selected. The origin of the receptors is a young man in good health. Some clones in this sample may be carry-over from other donors' samples.

The chain couples TRBV6-6 to TRBJ1-1, with TRBD1 matching 9 bases. Trimming took 6 bases from V and 4 from J; bases not matched to a gene: 6. Germline V lookup: CDR1 MNHNY, CDR2 SVGAGI (reference sequence). The CDR3 sequence is 14 residues long. CDR3 DNA: TGTGCCAGCAGCTACCGGGACAGGGTCACTGAAGCTTTCTTT. Its protein is CASSYRDRVTEAFF.

The chain couples TRBV7-9 to TRBJ1-1; 10 positions agree with TRBD1. V shed 1 base, J shed 4 bases, and the junction held 6 bases outside the gene matches. CDR1 is SEHNR, CDR2 FQNEAQ, per germline (reference sequence). This CDR3 spans 16 amino acids. The CDR3 nucleotides read TGTGCCAGCAGCTTAGGGGACAGGGGAGGAGGCACTGAAGCTTTCTTT. Encoded protein: CASSLGDRGGGTEAFF.

The J gene is TRBJ2-3, the V gene TRBV2; possibly TRBD1 for D (5 bases). This CDR3 region has 15 residues. Trimming left V 4 bases short and J 2 bases short, with 13 bases between. Germline assignment: CDR1 SNHLY and CDR2 FYNNEI. This chain's CDR3 is CASSAERQPTDTQYF. DNA of the CDR3: TGTGCCAGCAGTGCCGAGAGACAGCCCACAGATACGCAGTATTTT.

This sequence joins TRBV29-1 and TRBJ2-2; TRBD2 matches 16 bases. CDR3 length: 18 amino acids. Germline loops: CDR1 SQVTM, CDR2 ANQGSEA. V was pared by 4 bases and J by 6 bases, with 11 bases of the junction left unmatched. This CDR3 is CSVAGTSGRASGPGELFF. The CDR3 nucleotides are TGCAGCGTTGCCGGGACTAGCGGGAGGGCCTCGGGACCCGGGGAGCTGTTTTTT.

The chain is built from TRBV4-1 and TRBJ2-5; 9 nucleotides line up with TRBD2. Germline trimming cut 1 base from V and 7 bases from J; bases unmatched to any gene: 10. CDR3 length: 16 residues. CDR1 is MGHRA, CDR2 YSYEKL, per germline. The CDR3 region is CASSQASSGVPGTQYF. The CDR3 DNA reads as TGCGCCAGCAGCCAAGCCTCTAGCGGGGTACCTGGGACCCAGTACTTC.

A single count supports this clone. The CDR3 loop reads CASSQGLAGGMADTQYF. CDR3 bases: TGTGCCAGCAGCCAGGGACTAGCGGGAGGAATGGCAGATACGCAGTATTTT. V and J are TRBV4-2 and TRBJ2-3; 15 nucleotides agree with TRBD2. CDR1 is LGHNA, CDR2 YNFKEQ, per germline. J was trimmed by 4 bases and V by 3 bases; bases with no gene match: 5. The CDR3 spans 17 residues.

The gene calls are TRBV2 and TRBJ2-1, with D unclear. The CDR3 is made up of 13 amino acids. Looked up from germline, CDR1 is SNHLY and CDR2 is FYNNEI. The V end was cut by 2 bases, the J end by 4 bases, with 6 bases between. In DNA form, the CDR3 reads TGTGCCAGCAGTGAAATCGAGTACAATGAGCAGTTCTTC. Translated, it gives CASSEIEYNEQFF. The entire variable domain, with the rest obtained from reference TRBV2 and TRBJ2-1, is as follows: EPEVTQTPSHQVTQMGQEVILRCVPISNHLYFYWYRQILGQKVEFLVSFYNNEISEKSEIFDDQFSVERPDGSNFTLKIRSTKLEDSAMYFCASSEIEYNEQFFGPGTRLTVL.

In nucleotides, the CDR3 is TGTGCCAGCTCTAACAATGAGCAGTTCTTC. Its translation is CASSNNEQFF. The gene calls are TRBV7-9 and TRBJ2-1; unclear D gene. The CDR3 is made up of 10 amino acids. The V gene lost 8 bases and the J gene lost 5 bases, with 4 bases spanning the gap. The germline V gene has CDR1 SEHNR and CDR2 FQNEAQ (reference sequence). Looking up the rest from reference TRBV7-9 and TRBJ2-1 gives the full variable domain: DTGVSQNPRHKITKRGQNVTFRCDPISEHNRLYWYRQTLGQGPEFLTYFQNEAQLEKSRLLSDRFSAERPKGSFSTLEIQRTEQGDSAMYLCASSNNEQFFGPGTRLTVL.

The J gene is TRBJ2-1, the V gene TRBV7-9; 8 bases align to TRBD1. CDR1 is SEHNR and CDR2 is FQNEAQ in the germline V gene (reference sequence). This CDR3 has 17 residues. V trimming: 7 bases; J trimming: 2 bases; junction bases outside the gene matches: 13. CDR3 coding DNA: TGTGCCAGCATCGAATGGTCCGGGACAGGACCCTACAATGAGCAGTTCTTC. Amino acid sequence: CASIEWSGTGPYNEQFF.

This clone has a single count. This chain connects TRBV6-1 to TRBJ1-4; D ambiguous. V lost 5 bases and J 6 bases, leaving 10 bases between the germline ends. This CDR3 region has 13 residues. Germline V gene data show CDR1 as MNHNS and CDR2 as SASEGT. The CDR3 region has the DNA TGTGCCAGCAGTTCGCGGAGGGATGAAAAACTGTTTTTT. Its translation is CASSSRRDEKLFF.

V usage is TRBV4-2 and J usage is TRBJ2-1, with 14 bases matching TRBD2. The V and J ends lost 6 bases and 9 bases, in that order; junction bases with no gene match: 7. Germline assignment: CDR1 LGHNA and CDR2 YNFKEQ. CDR3 length: 15 amino acids. CDR3 sequence (DNA): TGTGCCAGCAGACAGACTAGCGGGAGGGTGGGTGAGCAGTTCTTC. Translated: CASRQTSGRVGEQFF.

The rearrangement uses TRBV9 and TRBJ2-7, with a possible D match to TRBD2 (6 bases). The V end lost 3 bases, the J end lost 2 bases, and 21 bases lay between the germline ends. This CDR3 contains 17 residues. Germline V CDR1 and CDR2: SGDLS, YYNGEE. Here the CDR3 reads CASSATPAGHQTYEQYF. In DNA, the CDR3 is TGTGCCAGCAGCGCCACCCCAGCGGGCCATCAGACCTACGAGCAGTACTTC.

This clone was counted a single time. The chain recombines TRBV28 with TRBJ1-2, with TRBD1 as a possible D gene (5 bases). The CDR3 is 19 amino acids. The germline gives CDR1 MDHEN, CDR2 SYDVKM. V lost 1 base to trimming and J lost 3 bases, with 24 bases between them. CDR3 region: CASSLFAPSEGHNDYGYTF. The DNA of the CDR3 is TGTGCCAGCAGTTTATTTGCCCCCTCAGAGGGGCACAATGACTATGGCTACACCTTC.

The chain carries TRBV15 and TRBJ2-1; no clear D. Germline CDR1 reads LNHNV; CDR2 reads YYDKDF (reference sequence). V lost 0 bases to trimming and J lost 8 bases, with 5 bases between them. This CDR3 contains 12 residues. This CDR3 is CATSREEYEQFF. In DNA, the CDR3 is TGTGCCACCAGCAGAGAGGAGTATGAGCAGTTCTTC.

The rearrangement links TRBV5-1 to TRBJ2-3, with 7 bases aligning to TRBD2. The ends lost 0 bases at V and 5 bases at J; junction bases unmatched: 6. Germline loops: CDR1 SGHRS, CDR2 YFSETQ. This CDR3 is built from 15 residues. This CDR3 reads CASSLDGGSRDTQYF. CDR3 nucleotide sequence: TGCGCCAGCAGCTTGGATGGCGGGAGTAGAGATACGCAGTATTTT.

This rearrangement joins TRBV6-6 to TRBJ2-5; 8 bases are a match to TRBD1. The CDR3 is 15 amino acids. From germline, CDR1 is MNHNY and CDR2 SVGAGI (reference sequence). Trimming removed 5 bases from V and 2 bases from J; junction bases left unmatched: 7. The CDR3 spells CASSNGDRRQETQYF. The CDR3, as DNA: TGTGCCAGCAGTAACGGGGACAGGAGACAAGAGACCCAGTACTTC.

The CDR3: CSHSGLSTDTQYF. As DNA, the CDR3 is TGCAGCCATTCGGGACTTAGCACAGATACGCAGTATTTT. This chain links TRBV29-1 with TRBJ2-3, with TRBD2 as a possible D gene (6 bases). The CDR3 sequence is 13 residues long. Trimming removed 8 bases at V and 0 bases at J, with 12 bases between. CDR1 and CDR2 from the germline V gene are SQVTM and ANQGSEA.

The chain has TRBV28 and TRBJ2-5; TRBD2 is a possible D gene (5 bases). CDR1 and CDR2 (germline): MDHEN, SYDVKM. The CDR3 contains 14 residues. The V end was cut by 10 bases, the J end by 5 bases, with 20 bases between. CDR3 sequence: CATMGSRGSETQYF. CDR3 sequence (DNA): TGTGCCACCATGGGATCCCGAGGGTCGGAGACCCAGTACTTC.

There are a few counts of this clone. The same CDR3 can be traced to other DNA sequences in this sample. The chain employs TRBV5-1 and TRBJ1-1; TRBD1 might be the D (5 bases). The CDR3 consists of 13 residues. The germline CDR1 and CDR2 sequences are SGHRS and YFSETQ. V was pared by 1 base and J by 2 bases, with 6 bases between. In DNA, the CDR3 is TGCGCCAGCAGCTTGCAGGGCAACACTGAAGCTTTCTTT. Its protein product is CASSLQGNTEAFF. Full variable domain (remainder filled in from reference TRBV5-1 and TRBJ1-1): KAGVTQTPRYLIKTRGQQVTLSCSPISGHRSVSWYQQTPGQGLQFLFEYFSETQRNKGNFPGRFSGRQFSNSRSEMNVSTLELGDSALYLCASSLQGNTEAFFGQGTRLTVV.

V is TRBV6-5 and J is TRBJ1-1, with 7 bases fitting TRBD1. This CDR3 is built from 14 residues. The germline gives CDR1 MNHEY, CDR2 SVGAGI. Trimming at V came to 5 bases and at J to 1 base, leaving 4 bases not matched to a gene. The CDR3 region has the DNA TGTGCCAGCAGTGCCCAGGGGGGGAACACTGAAGCTTTCTTT. Residues: CASSAQGGNTEAFF.

V and J are TRBV19 and TRBJ1-5, with a possible D match to TRBD1 (5 bases). The germline V and J ends were trimmed by 8 bases and 1 base, with 15 bases remaining between them. Germline loops: CDR1 LNHDA, CDR2 SQIVND (reference sequence). This CDR3 has 15 amino acids. In DNA, the CDR3 is TGTGCCAGTTCTGGCAGGGTCATGAGCAATCAGCCCCAGCATTTT. The encoded protein is CASSGRVMSNQPQHF.

V gene TRBV29-1 combines with J gene TRBJ1-1, with D unresolved. Per the germline V gene, CDR1 is SQVTM and CDR2 is ANQGSEA. Deletions cut 7 bases from V and 3 bases from J, with 15 bases between. This CDR3 has 13 residues. The CDR3 is CSAQGVADTEAFF. The CDR3 bases are TGCAGCGCCCAAGGAGTAGCTGACACTGAAGCTTTCTTT.

The rearrangement links TRBV19 to TRBJ2-1, with TRBD2 matching 7 bases. Germline CDR1 reads LNHDA; CDR2 reads SQIVND (reference sequence). This CDR3 has 15 residues. With V trimmed by 7 bases and J by 0 bases, 6 bases remained unmatched. CDR3 bases: TGTGCCAGTAAGAGCGGGGAAAGCTCCTACAATGAGCAGTTCTTC. Its protein is CASKSGESSYNEQFF.

V and J are TRBV19 and TRBJ2-1; 7 positions match TRBD1. The CDR3 totals 14 residues. Germline-derived CDR1 and CDR2 are LNHDA and SQIVND (reference sequence). Losses at the gene ends were 2 bases for V and 9 bases for J; bases not matched to a gene: 7. The CDR3 protein is CASSISGQFLEQFF. The CDR3 DNA sequence: TGTGCCAGTAGTATATCGGGACAGTTCCTTGAGCAGTTCTTC.

This chain uses TRBV28 with TRBJ2-1, with 10 bases aligning to TRBD2. Germline CDR1 and CDR2: MDHEN and SYDVKM. Unmatched junction bases numbered 6, after V lost 2 bases and J lost 8 bases. The CDR3 runs to 15 residues. This chain's CDR3 is CASSLKAGGPYEQFF. CDR3 sequence (DNA): TGTGCCAGCAGTTTAAAAGCGGGAGGGCCCTATGAGCAGTTCTTC.

The chain uses TRBV7-2 and TRBJ2-1; 10 bases match TRBD2. CDR3 length: 16 residues. Germline CDR1 reads SGHTA; CDR2 reads FQGNSA. V was pared by 1 base and J by 7 bases, with 7 bases of the junction left unmatched. CDR3 sequence: CASSLVRLAGVNEQFF. The CDR3 nucleotides are TGTGCCAGCAGCTTAGTTAGGCTAGCGGGAGTGAATGAGCAGTTCTTC.

The J gene is TRBJ2-2, the V gene TRBV25-1; the match to TRBD2 covers 11 bases. Per the germline V gene, CDR1 is MGHDK and CDR2 is SYGVNS. The trim removed 4 bases at V and 2 bases at J, leaving 3 bases unmatched. This CDR3 has 16 residues. The CDR3 coding sequence is TGTGCCAGCAGTGTTAGCGGGAGGGCCAACACCGGGGAGCTGTTTTTT. Its protein product is CASSVSGRANTGELFF.

A single count supports this clone. The V and J genes are TRBV19 and TRBJ1-2, with a weak D call TRBD1 (6 bases). V dropped 3 bases and J dropped 4 bases, with 21 bases sitting between them. This CDR3 is built from 17 residues. Germline values: CDR1 LNHDA, CDR2 SQIVND (reference sequence). For the CDR3, the DNA is TGTGCCAGTAGTATGAGGGGAAGAGTCGGGGGGGCCTATGGCTACACCTTC. Its translation: CASSMRGRVGGAYGYTF.

This chain connects TRBV5-5 to TRBJ2-7; possible D gene TRBD2, 6 bases. CDR1 and CDR2 from the germline V gene are SGHKS and YYEKEE (reference sequence). The V gene lost 4 bases and the J gene lost 10 bases, with 15 bases spanning the gap. This CDR3 has 12 residues. The CDR3 nucleotides are TGTGCCAGCAGCGAGCGGGCATCACGCCAGTACTTC. Its translation: CASSERASRQYF. The full variable domain, in which reference TRBV5-5 and TRBJ2-7 provide the parts outside the CDR3, is DAGVTQSPTHLIKTRGQQVTLRCSPISGHKSVSWYQQVLGQGPQFIFQYYEKEERGRGNFPDRFSARQFPNYSSELNVNALLLGDSALYLCASSERASRQYFGPGTRLTVT.